The following is a TCR beta chain sequence with its context. The data belong to a study of Ad26.COV2.S vaccination and SARS-CoV-2 variants. V shed 0 bases and J shed 0 bases, with 12 bases lying between them. CDR1 is MGHRA and CDR2 is YSYEKL in the germline V gene. This CDR3 is 17 amino acids long. Assay used: immunoSEQ multiplex PCR; TCRdb lists only in-frame clones, some missing. The sample consists of some 190,000 clones, roughly 87% of them appearing once. Sequenced here: peripheral blood, sampled after recovery from COVID-19. This TCR derives from a human donor who had recovered from COVID-19. This chain uses TRBV4-1 with TRBJ2-1, with a tentative D call TRBD1 (6 bases). The chain's CDR3 is CASSQEGRQVSYNEQFF. The CDR3 DNA reads as TGCGCCAGCAGCCAAGAGGGAAGACAGGTCTCCTACAATGAGCAGTTCTTC.